This note documents a single T cell receptor beta chain sequence. TCRdb's table, derived via immunoSEQ multiplex PCR, lists solely in-frame clones and lacks some. The table lists about 140,000 clones, 70% to 85% of them singletons. This entry belongs to a study of blood T cell repertoires in COVID-19. Study background: There were acute and convalescent COVID-19 samples, and they came from the United States, Italy and Spain. Sample material is recorded as cDNA or gDNA derived from T cells, B-cell-depleted T cells, or PBMCs.

The ends lost 5 bases at V and 3 bases at J; junction bases unmatched: 13. This CDR3 has 19 residues. The V gene's germline CDR1 is KGHDR and CDR2 SFDVKD. Participants spanned ages about 18 to 100 years and resided in 20 to 30 US areas. This chain links TRBV24-1 with TRBJ2-5; the match to TRBD2 covers 14 bases. This TCR was recovered from a woman aged 18-29 years who had been exposed to COVID-19. Sequences were obtained from PBMCs or T cells enriched from blood (not recorded which). The DNA of the CDR3 is TGTGCCACCAGTGGTTCCACCGGGACTAGCGGGAGAGGGGAAGAGACCCAGTACTTC. This codes for CATSGSTGTSGRGEETQYF.